What follows are 13 T cell receptor beta chains derived from one specimen sequenced in a study of T cell repertoires in cytomegalovirus infection. TCRdb called the reads again in MiXCR, with one record for every CDR3 protein. The table records 300,000 to 400,000 distinct CDR3 sequences, over 7.5% of them present only once. The material sequenced was PBMCs. The receptors stem from a human donor in good health (CMV status not recorded). Some clones in this sample may be carry-over from other donors' samples.

This clonotype was recorded many times. The gene calls are TRBV6-2 or TRBV6-3 and TRBJ2-2; 11 bases match TRBD2. Germline CDR1 MNHEY, CDR2 SVGEGT. The CDR3 is made up of 18 amino acids. The J segment lost 0 bases and the V segment lost 7 bases, leaving 10 bases of the junction unmatched. CDR3 protein: CASKEASGGLSNTGELFF. DNA for the CDR3: TGTGCCAGCAAAGAAGCTAGCGGGGGGCTCTCGAACACCGGGGAGCTGTTTTTT.

This chain uses TRBV19 with TRBJ2-1; 11 nucleotides agree with TRBD2. Germline loops: CDR1 LNHDA, CDR2 SQIVND (reference sequence). The junction had 8 bases not matched to a gene; V was cut back by 10 bases and J by 3 bases. The CDR3 loop spans 15 amino acids. CDR3 DNA sequence: TGTGCCACTGGGACTAGCGGAAATATCTACAATGAGCAGTTCTTC. Encoded protein: CATGTSGNIYNEQFF.

This chain uses TRBV20-1 with TRBJ1-4; tentatively, D is TRBD1 (5 bases). V lost 0 bases and J lost 3, with 11 bases in between. Germline V CDR1 and CDR2: DFQATT, SNEGSKA (reference sequence). CDR3 length: 15 amino acids. The CDR3: CSARDRREPNEKLFF. CDR3 bases: TGCAGTGCTAGAGATCGCAGGGAACCTAATGAAAAACTGTTTTTT.

The chain has TRBV27 and TRBJ2-7; the D gene is possibly TRBD2 (6 bases). V lost 5 bases to trimming and J lost 4 bases, with 12 bases between them. The CDR3 runs 13 residues. The V gene's germline CDR1 is MNHEY and CDR2 SMNVEV (reference sequence). The CDR3 DNA reads as TGTGCCAGCAGTGCGGGGACTCCTTACGAGCAGTACTTC. Its translation is CASSAGTPYEQYF.

This clonotype was seen at least ten times. This chain joins TRBV7-2 and TRBJ2-7, with D possibly matching TRBD2 (5 bases). Germline CDR1 reads SGHTA; CDR2 reads FQGNSA. V was clipped by 8 bases and J by 3 bases, with 14 bases between them. This CDR3 region has 13 residues. In nucleotides, the CDR3 is TGTGCCAGCGAAGGGAGTTTTGACTACGAGCAGTACTTC. Translation gives CASEGSFDYEQYF.

This clonotype was detected only a few times. This rearrangement joins TRBV5-6 to TRBJ2-7; 7 bases are shared with TRBD1. Germline assignment: CDR1 SGHDT and CDR2 YYEEEE. CDR3 length: 15 residues. The ends lost 6 bases at V and 6 bases at J; junction bases unmatched: 15. In nucleotides, the CDR3 is TGTGCCAGCACCTTAATAGACAGGGACCTCGGCGAGCAGTACTTC. It encodes CASTLIDRDLGEQYF.

This clonotype has just a few counts. This CDR3 is CASSYSTPGYEQYF. CDR3 sequence (DNA): TGTGCCAGCAGTTACTCGACCCCCGGGTACGAGCAGTACTTC. This sequence joins TRBV6-5 and TRBJ2-7; no reliable D call. V was pared by 0 bases and J by 4 bases, with 10 bases between. The CDR3 contains 14 residues. Germline V gene lookup returns CDR1 MNHEY and CDR2 SVGAGI.

This clonotype was picked up many times. The genes are TRBV12-3 or TRBV12-4 and TRBJ2-7; D ambiguous. CDR3 length: 13 amino acids. Trimming left V 2 bases short and J 10 bases short, with 15 bases between. CDR3 in amino acids: CASSLNGRANQYF. CDR3 bases: TGTGCCAGCAGTTTAAACGGCCGAGCGAATCAGTACTTC.

This clonotype was observed a few times. The gene calls are TRBV29-1 and TRBJ2-7; D not resolved. The length of the CDR3 is 12 residues. Deletions cut 1 base from V and 0 bases from J, with 4 bases between. Per germline, CDR1 SQVTM and CDR2 ANQGSEA. CDR3 residues: CSVEVGSYEQYF. The CDR3 region has the DNA TGCAGCGTTGAAGTCGGCTCCTACGAGCAGTACTTC.

This chain connects TRBV12-3 or TRBV12-4 to TRBJ1-5, with D hard to call. This CDR3 region has 18 residues. The V end was cut by 3 bases, the J end by 0 bases, with 18 bases between. The CDR3 loop reads CASSFAGLGSGSNQPQHF. The CDR3 nucleotides read TGTGCCAGCAGTTTCGCGGGTCTGGGGAGTGGTAGCAATCAGCCCCAGCATTTT.

This clonotype occurred many times. This chain links TRBV11-2 with TRBJ1-2; the match to TRBD1 covers 7 bases. The CDR3 contains 14 residues. The V gene's germline CDR1 is SGHAT and CDR2 FQNNGV. Trimming took 5 bases from V and 4 from J; bases not matched to a gene: 7. In nucleotides, the CDR3 is TGTGCCAGCAGCCCGACAGGGTACGGCTATGGCTACACCTTC. Translated, it gives CASSPTGYGYGYTF.

The rearrangement joins TRBV12-3 or TRBV12-4 to TRBJ2-1; TRBD2 matches 7 bases. Losses at the gene ends were 2 bases for V and 10 bases for J; bases not matched to a gene: 8. CDR3 length: 14 amino acids. The CDR3 DNA follows: TGTGCCAGCAGTTTATTGGGACTACCGATGGAGCAGTTCTTC. It is translated as CASSLLGLPMEQFF.

The chain employs TRBV11-1 and TRBJ2-2; D not resolved. The CDR3 runs 15 residues. Germline CDR1 is SGHAT and CDR2 is FQDESV (reference sequence). The V end was cut by 5 bases, the J end by 0 bases, with 10 bases between. In DNA form, the CDR3 reads TGTGCCAGCAGCCCCTGGACGGCGAACACCGGGGAGCTGTTTTTT. This encodes CASSPWTANTGELFF.